This T cell receptor beta chain emerged from a study of T cells after yellow fever vaccination. Germline V lookup: CDR1 LGHNA, CDR2 YNFKEQ. The CDR3 consists of 14 residues. V lost 5 bases, J lost 2 bases, and 11 bases lay in between. TCRdb independently ran MiXCR on the 5' RACE reads; one entry per CDR3 protein. The data hold about 400,000 distinct CDR3 sequences, with 6.2% observed a single time. The sample holds a few counts of this clonotype. V gene TRBV4-2 combines with J gene TRBJ2-3; D not resolved. The clonotype was recovered from a young man who received the YFV17D yellow fever vaccine. This sample comprised PBMCs, obtained 5 days after the yellow fever booster vaccination. The CDR3 bases are TGTGCCAGCAGCTACGACTCTACCACAGATACGCAGTATTTT. As protein: CASSYDSTTDTQYF.